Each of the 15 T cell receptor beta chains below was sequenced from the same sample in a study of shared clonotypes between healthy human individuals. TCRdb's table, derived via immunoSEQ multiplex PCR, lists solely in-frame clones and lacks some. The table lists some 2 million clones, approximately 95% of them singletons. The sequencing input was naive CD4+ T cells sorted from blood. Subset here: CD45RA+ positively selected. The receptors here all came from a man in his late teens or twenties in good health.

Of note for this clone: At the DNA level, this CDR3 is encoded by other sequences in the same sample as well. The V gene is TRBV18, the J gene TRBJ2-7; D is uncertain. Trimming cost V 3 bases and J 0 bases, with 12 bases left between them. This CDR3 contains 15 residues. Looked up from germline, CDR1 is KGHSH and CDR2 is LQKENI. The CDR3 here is CASSPGASSSYEQYF. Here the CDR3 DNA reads TGTGCCAGCTCACCGGGTGCTTCCAGCTCCTACGAGCAGTACTTC.

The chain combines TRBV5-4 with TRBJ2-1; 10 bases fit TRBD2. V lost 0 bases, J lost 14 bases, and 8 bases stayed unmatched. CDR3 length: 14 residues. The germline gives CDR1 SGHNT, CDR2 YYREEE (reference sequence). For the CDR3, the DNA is TGTGCCAGCAGCTTGGGCCTAGCGGGAGATTGGAAGTTCTTC. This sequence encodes CASSLGLAGDWKFF.

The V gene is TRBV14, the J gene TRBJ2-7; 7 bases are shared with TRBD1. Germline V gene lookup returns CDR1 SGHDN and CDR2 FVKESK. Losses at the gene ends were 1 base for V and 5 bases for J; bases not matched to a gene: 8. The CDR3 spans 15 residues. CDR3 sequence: CASSQVRQGGHEQYF. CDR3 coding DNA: TGTGCCAGCAGCCAAGTACGACAGGGCGGTCACGAGCAGTACTTC.

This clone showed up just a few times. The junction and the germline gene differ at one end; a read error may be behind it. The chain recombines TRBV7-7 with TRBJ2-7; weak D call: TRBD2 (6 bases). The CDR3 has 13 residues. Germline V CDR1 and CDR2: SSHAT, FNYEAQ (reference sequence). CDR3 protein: CASSLDLGGEQYF. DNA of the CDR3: TGTGCTAGCAGCCTCGACTTGGGGGGCGAGCAGTACTTC.

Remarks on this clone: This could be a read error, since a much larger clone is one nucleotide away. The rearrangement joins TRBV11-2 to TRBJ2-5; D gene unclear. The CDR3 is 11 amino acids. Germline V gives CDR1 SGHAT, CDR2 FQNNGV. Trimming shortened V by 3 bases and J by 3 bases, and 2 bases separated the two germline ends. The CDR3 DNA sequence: TGTGCCAGCAGCTTCGAAGAGACCCAGTACTTC. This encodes CASSFEETQYF. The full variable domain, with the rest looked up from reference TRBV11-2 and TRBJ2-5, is EAGVAQSPRYKIIEKRQSVAFWCNPISGHATLYWYQQILGQGPKLLIQFQNNGVVDDSQLPKDRFSAERLKGVDSTLKIQPAKLEDSAVYLCASSFEETQYFGPGTRLLVL.

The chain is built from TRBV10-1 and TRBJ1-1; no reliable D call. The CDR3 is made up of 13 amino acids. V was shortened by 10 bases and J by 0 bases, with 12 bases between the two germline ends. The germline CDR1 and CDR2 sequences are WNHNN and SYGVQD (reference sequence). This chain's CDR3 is CATRGEMNTEAFF. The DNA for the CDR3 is TGCGCCACCCGGGGAGAAATGAACACTGAAGCTTTCTTT.

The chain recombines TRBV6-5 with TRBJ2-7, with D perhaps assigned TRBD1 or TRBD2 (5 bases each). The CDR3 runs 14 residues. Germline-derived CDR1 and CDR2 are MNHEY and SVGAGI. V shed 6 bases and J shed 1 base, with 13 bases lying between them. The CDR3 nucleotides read TGTGCCAGCAGAGATTCCGGGACGTCCTACGAGCAGTACTTC. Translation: CASRDSGTSYEQYF.

The CDR3 sequence: CASSPGASNSNQPQHF. The DNA of the CDR3 is TGCGCCAGCAGCCCGGGGGCCAGCAATAGCAATCAGCCCCAGCATTTT. The chain is built from TRBV5-1 and TRBJ1-5, with D tentatively TRBD1 (6 bases). The V and J ends lost 4 bases and 0 bases respectively, with 14 bases between them. CDR1 is SGHRS and CDR2 is YFSETQ in the germline V gene. The CDR3 loop spans 16 amino acids.

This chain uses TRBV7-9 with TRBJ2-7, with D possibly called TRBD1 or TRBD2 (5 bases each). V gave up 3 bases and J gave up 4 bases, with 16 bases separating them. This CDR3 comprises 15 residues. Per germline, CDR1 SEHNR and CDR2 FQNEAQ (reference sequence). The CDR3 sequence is CASSLTGTETYEQYF. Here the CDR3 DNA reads TGTGCCAGCAGCTTGACCGGGACGGAAACTTACGAGCAGTACTTC. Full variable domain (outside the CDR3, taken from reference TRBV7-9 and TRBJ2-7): DTGVSQNPRHKITKRGQNVTFRCDPISEHNRLYWYRQTLGQGPEFLTYFQNEAQLEKSRLLSDRFSAERPKGSFSTLEIQRTEQGDSAMYLCASSLTGTETYEQYFGPGTRLTVT.

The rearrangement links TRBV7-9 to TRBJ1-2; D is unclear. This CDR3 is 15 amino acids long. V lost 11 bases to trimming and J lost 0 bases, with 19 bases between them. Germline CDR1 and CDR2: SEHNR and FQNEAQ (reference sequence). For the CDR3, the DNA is TGTGCCGGCGGCACACTCCTCTTAGCTAACTATGGCTACACCTTC. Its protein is CAGGTLLLANYGYTF.

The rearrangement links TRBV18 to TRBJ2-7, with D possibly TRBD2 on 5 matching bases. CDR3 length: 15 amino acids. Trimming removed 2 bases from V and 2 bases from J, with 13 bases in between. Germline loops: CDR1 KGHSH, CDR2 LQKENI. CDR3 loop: CASSPGGSTTYEQYF. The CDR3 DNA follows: TGTGCCAGCTCACCAGGAGGTTCCACAACCTACGAGCAGTACTTC.

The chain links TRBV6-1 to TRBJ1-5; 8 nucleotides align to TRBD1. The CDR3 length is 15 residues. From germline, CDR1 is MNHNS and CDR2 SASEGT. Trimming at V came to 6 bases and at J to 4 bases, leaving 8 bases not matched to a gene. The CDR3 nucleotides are TGTGCCAGCAGATCCAGGGGGCTGGAGAATCAGCCCCAGCATTTT. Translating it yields CASRSRGLENQPQHF.

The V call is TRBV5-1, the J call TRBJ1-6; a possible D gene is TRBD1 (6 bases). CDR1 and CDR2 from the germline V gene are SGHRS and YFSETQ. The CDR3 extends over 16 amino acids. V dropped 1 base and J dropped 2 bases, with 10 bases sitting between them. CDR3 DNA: TGCGCCAGCAGCTTGATGGGGGCCGCCTATAATTCACCCCTCCACTTT. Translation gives CASSLMGAAYNSPLHF. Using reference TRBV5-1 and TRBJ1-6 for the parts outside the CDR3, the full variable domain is KAGVTQTPRYLIKTRGQQVTLSCSPISGHRSVSWYQQTPGQGLQFLFEYFSETQRNKGNFPGRFSGRQFSNSRSEMNVSTLELGDSALYLCASSLMGAAYNSPLHFGNGTRLTVT.

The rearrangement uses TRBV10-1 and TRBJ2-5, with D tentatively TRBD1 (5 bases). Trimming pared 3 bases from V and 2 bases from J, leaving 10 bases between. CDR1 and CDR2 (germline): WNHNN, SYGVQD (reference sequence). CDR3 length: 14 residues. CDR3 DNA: TGCGCCAGCAGTGACAGGGCTACGCAAGAGACCCAGTACTTC. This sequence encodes CASSDRATQETQYF.

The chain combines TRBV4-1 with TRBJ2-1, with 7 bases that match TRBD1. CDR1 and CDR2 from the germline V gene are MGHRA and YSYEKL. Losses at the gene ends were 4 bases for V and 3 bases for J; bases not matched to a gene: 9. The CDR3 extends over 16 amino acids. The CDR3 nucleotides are TGCGCCAGCAGCCGATTATCCGGGACAGTCTACAATGAGCAGTTCTTC. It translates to CASSRLSGTVYNEQFF.